The 9 T cell receptor beta chains presented below share a single source sample, sequenced in a study of T cells after yellow fever vaccination. MiXCR, run by TCRdb on the 5' RACE reads, gives a single entry per CDR3 protein. The table shows 450,000 to 550,000 distinct CDR3 sequences, with 20% to 25% occurring only once. The material sequenced was PBMCs, taken 21 days after the first yellow fever vaccination. The receptors were gathered from a man between 18 and 29 years old who received the YFV17D yellow fever vaccine.

This clonotype has more than one count but fewer than ten. The V call is TRBV12-3 or TRBV12-4, the J call TRBJ2-5; a weak D match, TRBD1 (7 bases). This CDR3 comprises 15 residues. Trimming took 6 bases from V and 3 from J, leaving 17 bases between them. The DNA of the CDR3 is TGTGCCAGCAGACTGGCAGGGGGGATGGAAGAGACCCAGTACTTC. It translates to CASRLAGGMEETQYF.

The chain couples TRBV6-1 to TRBJ1-1; a possible D gene is TRBD1 (6 bases). The V gene lost 6 bases and the J gene lost 7 bases, with 21 bases spanning the gap. The CDR3 runs to 15 residues. The germline CDR1 and CDR2 sequences are MNHNS and SASEGT. CDR3 amino acids: CASRPIEQGGLEAFF. As DNA, the CDR3 is TGTGCCAGCAGACCCATTGAACAGGGCGGCCTTGAAGCTTTCTTT.

This clonotype was counted between two and nine times. V is TRBV12-3 or TRBV12-4 and J is TRBJ2-7, with D possibly TRBD1 on 6 matching bases. V gave up 6 bases and J gave up 6 bases, with 15 bases separating them. The CDR3 totals 13 residues. The CDR3 is CASSPRTVSEQYF. As DNA, the CDR3 is TGTGCCAGCAGCCCTAGGACAGTGTCCGAGCAGTACTTC.

The rearrangement joins TRBV11-1 to TRBJ2-1; 10 nucleotides line up with TRBD2. This CDR3 spans 18 amino acids. The trim removed 4 bases at V and 6 bases at J, leaving 15 bases unmatched. CDR1 SGHAT and CDR2 FQDESV come from the germline V gene (reference sequence). As DNA, the CDR3 is TGTGCCAGCAGCTATCCCGCAGCGGGGGGGCCGTTCGTCAATGAGCAGTTCTTC. Translating gives CASSYPAAGGPFVNEQFF. The full variable domain, with the rest looked up from reference TRBV11-1 and TRBJ2-1, is EAEVAQSPRYKITEKSQAVAFWCDPISGHATLYWYRQILGQGPELLVQFQDESVVDDSQLPKDRFSAERLKGVDSTLKIQPAELGDSAMYLCASSYPAAGGPFVNEQFFGPGTRLTVL.

For this clonotype: The junction departs from the called germline gene at one end, perhaps through a read error. The chain joins TRBV7-7 to TRBJ2-3, with D perhaps being TRBD1 or TRBD2 (5 bases each). The CDR3 is 14 residues long. Germline values: CDR1 SSHAT, CDR2 FNYEAQ (reference sequence). As DNA, the CDR3 is TGTGCTAGCAGCTCAATTCGGGACGCAGATACGCAGTATTTT. It is translated as CASSSIRDADTQYF. The full variable domain, rest sourced from reference TRBV7-7 and TRBJ2-3, is GAGVSQSPRYKVTKRGQDVTLRCDPISSHATLYWYQQALGQGPEFLTYFNYEAQPDKSGLPSDRFSAERPEGSISTLTIQRTEQRDSAMYRCASSSIRDADTQYFGPGTRLTVL.

This clonotype turned up a few times. The V call is TRBV4-1, the J call TRBJ1-2; 9 bases match TRBD1. The CDR3 runs 15 residues. Germline V gene data show CDR1 as MGHRA and CDR2 as YSYEKL. The J segment lost 4 bases and the V segment lost 4 bases, leaving 7 bases of the junction unmatched. CDR3 DNA sequence: TGCGCCAGCAGCCCGGACAGGGGATCGGTCTATGGCTACACCTTC. Translation: CASSPDRGSVYGYTF.

This rearrangement joins TRBV20-1 to TRBJ2-3; no clear D gene. From germline, CDR1 is DFQATT and CDR2 SNEGSKA (reference sequence). The V end lost 2 bases, the J end lost 4 bases, and 4 bases lay between the germline ends. This CDR3 is built from 11 residues. CDR3 sequence: CSARIPDTQYF. The CDR3 nucleotides read TGCAGTGCTAGAATCCCAGATACGCAGTATTTT.

This clonotype has more than one count but fewer than ten. The genes are TRBV28 and TRBJ1-5; D ambiguous. The CDR3 consists of 13 residues. Germline values: CDR1 MDHEN, CDR2 SYDVKM. V dropped 8 bases and J dropped 4 bases, with 12 bases sitting between them. In DNA, the CDR3 is TGTGCCAGCGTTTCGGCACAAAATCAGCCCCAGCATTTT. Its protein is CASVSAQNQPQHF.

The CDR3 sequence: CSATPGTASRGELFF. The CDR3, as DNA: TGCAGTGCCACCCCTGGGACAGCCAGTAGGGGGGAGCTGTTTTTT. The V and J genes are TRBV20-1 and TRBJ2-2, with TRBD1 matching 7 bases. Germline V CDR1 and CDR2: DFQATT, SNEGSKA (reference sequence). Unmatched junction bases numbered 15, after V lost 6 bases and J lost 8 bases. CDR3 length: 15 amino acids.